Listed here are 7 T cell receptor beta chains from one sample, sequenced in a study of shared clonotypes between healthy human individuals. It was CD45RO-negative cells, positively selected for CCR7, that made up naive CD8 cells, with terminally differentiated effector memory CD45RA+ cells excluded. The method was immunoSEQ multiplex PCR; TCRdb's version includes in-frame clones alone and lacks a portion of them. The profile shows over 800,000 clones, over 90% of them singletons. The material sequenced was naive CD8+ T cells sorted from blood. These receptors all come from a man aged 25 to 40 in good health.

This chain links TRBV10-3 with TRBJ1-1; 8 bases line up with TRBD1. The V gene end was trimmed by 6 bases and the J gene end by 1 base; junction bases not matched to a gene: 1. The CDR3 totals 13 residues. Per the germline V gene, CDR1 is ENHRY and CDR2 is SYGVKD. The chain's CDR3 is CAIRDRGNTEAFF. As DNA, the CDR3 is TGTGCCATCAGAGACAGGGGGAACACTGAAGCTTTCTTT.

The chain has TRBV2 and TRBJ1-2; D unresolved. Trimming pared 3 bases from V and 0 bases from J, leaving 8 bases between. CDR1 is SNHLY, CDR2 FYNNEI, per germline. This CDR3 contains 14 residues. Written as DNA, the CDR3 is TGTGCCAGCAGTGATGCAGCCACTAACTATGGCTACACCTTC. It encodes CASSDAATNYGYTF. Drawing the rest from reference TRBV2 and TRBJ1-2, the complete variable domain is EPEVTQTPSHQVTQMGQEVILRCVPISNHLYFYWYRQILGQKVEFLVSFYNNEISEKSEIFDDQFSVERPDGSNFTLKIRSTKLEDSAMYFCASSDAATNYGYTFGSGTRLTVV.

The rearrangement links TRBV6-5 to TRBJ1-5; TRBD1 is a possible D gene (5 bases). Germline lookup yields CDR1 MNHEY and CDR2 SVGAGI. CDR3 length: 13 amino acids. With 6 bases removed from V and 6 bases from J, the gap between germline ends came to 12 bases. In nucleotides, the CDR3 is TGTGCCAGCAGAGGAGGGGCCCTTCAGCCCCAGCATTTT. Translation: CASRGGALQPQHF.

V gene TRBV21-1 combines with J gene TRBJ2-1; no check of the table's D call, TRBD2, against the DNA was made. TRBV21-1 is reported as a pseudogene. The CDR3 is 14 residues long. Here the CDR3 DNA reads TGTGCCAGCAGCCCGACTCCCACCTGGAATGAGCAGTTCTTC. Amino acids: CASSPTPTWNEQFF.

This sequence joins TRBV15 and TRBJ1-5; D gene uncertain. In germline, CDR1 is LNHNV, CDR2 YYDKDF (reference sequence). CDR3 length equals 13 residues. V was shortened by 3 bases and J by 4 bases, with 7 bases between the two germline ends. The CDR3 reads CATSSQVNQPQHF. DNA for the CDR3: TGTGCCACCAGCAGTCAGGTAAATCAGCCCCAGCATTTT.

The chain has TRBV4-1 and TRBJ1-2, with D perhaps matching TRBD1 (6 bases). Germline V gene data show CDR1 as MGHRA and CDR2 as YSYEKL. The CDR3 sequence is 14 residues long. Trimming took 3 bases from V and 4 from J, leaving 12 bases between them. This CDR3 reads CASSHPQGFYGYTF. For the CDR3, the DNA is TGCGCCAGCAGCCACCCGCAGGGGTTCTATGGCTACACCTTC.

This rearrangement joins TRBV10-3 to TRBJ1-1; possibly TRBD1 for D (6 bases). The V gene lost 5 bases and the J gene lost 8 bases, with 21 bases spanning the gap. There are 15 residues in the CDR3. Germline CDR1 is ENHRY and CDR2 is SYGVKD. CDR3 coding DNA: TGTGCCATCAGTTATTCCTTACAGGGTGGGTCGGAAGCTTTCTTT. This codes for CAISYSLQGGSEAFF.